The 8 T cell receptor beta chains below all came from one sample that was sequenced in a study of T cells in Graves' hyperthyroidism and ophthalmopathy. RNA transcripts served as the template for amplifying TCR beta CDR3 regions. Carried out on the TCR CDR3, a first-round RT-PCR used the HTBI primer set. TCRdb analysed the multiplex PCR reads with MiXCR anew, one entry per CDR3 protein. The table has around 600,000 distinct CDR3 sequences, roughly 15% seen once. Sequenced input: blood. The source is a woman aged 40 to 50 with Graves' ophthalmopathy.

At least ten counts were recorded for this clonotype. The CDR3 DNA sequence: TGTGCCAGCAGTTCGCCTGACAGGCACACCGGGGAGCTGTTTTTT. It yields the protein CASSSPDRHTGELFF. The chain joins TRBV28 to TRBJ2-2; the D gene is possibly TRBD1 (6 bases). Trimming took 4 bases from V and 3 from J, leaving 12 bases between them. Germline V gives CDR1 MDHEN, CDR2 SYDVKM. The CDR3 covers 15 residues.

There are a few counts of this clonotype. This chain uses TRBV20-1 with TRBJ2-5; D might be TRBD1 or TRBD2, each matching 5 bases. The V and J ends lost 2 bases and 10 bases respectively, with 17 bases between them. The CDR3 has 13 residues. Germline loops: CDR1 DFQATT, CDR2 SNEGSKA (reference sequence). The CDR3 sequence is CSARPPGPRDQYF. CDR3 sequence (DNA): TGCAGTGCTAGACCCCCGGGGCCGAGGGACCAGTACTTC.

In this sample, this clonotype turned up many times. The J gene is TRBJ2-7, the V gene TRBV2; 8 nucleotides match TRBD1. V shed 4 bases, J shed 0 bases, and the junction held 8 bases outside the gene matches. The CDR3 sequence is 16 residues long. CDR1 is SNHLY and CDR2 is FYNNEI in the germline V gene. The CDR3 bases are TGTGCCAGCAGTGTTGACAGGGGCCTGAGCTCCTACGAGCAGTACTTC. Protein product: CASSVDRGLSSYEQYF.

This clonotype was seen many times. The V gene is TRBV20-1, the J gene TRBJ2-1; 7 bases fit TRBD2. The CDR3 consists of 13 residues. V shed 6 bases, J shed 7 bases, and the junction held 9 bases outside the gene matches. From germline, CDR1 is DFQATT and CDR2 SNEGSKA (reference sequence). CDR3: CSARGRVGNEQFF. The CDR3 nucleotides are TGCAGTGCCCGCGGGAGAGTTGGGAATGAGCAGTTCTTC.

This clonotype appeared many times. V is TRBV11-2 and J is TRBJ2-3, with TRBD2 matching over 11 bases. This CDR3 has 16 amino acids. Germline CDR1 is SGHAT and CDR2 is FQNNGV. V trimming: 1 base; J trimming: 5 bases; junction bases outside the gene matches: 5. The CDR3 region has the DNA TGTGCCAGCAGCTTAGTAGCGGGAGGGCGAGGAGATACGCAGTATTTT. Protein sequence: CASSLVAGGRGDTQYF. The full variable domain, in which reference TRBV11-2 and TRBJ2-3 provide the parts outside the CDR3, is EAGVAQSPRYKIIEKRQSVAFWCNPISGHATLYWYQQILGQGPKLLIQFQNNGVVDDSQLPKDRFSAERLKGVDSTLKIQPAKLEDSAVYLCASSLVAGGRGDTQYFGPGTRLTVL.

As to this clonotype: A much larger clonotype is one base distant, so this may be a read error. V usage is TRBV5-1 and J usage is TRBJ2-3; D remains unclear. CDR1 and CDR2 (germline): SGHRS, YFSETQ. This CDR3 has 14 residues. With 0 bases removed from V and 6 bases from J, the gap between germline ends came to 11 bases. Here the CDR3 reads CASSLGLERDTQYF. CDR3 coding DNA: TGCGCCAGCAGCTTGGGACTGGAACGGGATACGCAGTATTTT.

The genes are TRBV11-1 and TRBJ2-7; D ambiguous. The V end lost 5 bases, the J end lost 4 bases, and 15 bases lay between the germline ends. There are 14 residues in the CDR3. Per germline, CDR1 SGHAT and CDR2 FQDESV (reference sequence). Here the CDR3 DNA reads TGTGCCAGCAGCACACGGACGGCTCCTTACGAGCAGTACTTC. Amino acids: CASSTRTAPYEQYF.

The CDR3 nucleotides read TGTGCCAGCAGCTTAACGCGTACCCGGACAGATACGCAGTATTTT. It specifies CASSLTRTRTDTQYF. The genes are TRBV7-3 and TRBJ2-3, with D unclear. This CDR3 is 15 amino acids long. Germline values: CDR1 SGHTA, CDR2 FQGTGA. The V end lost 0 bases, the J end lost 3 bases, and 10 bases lay between the germline ends.